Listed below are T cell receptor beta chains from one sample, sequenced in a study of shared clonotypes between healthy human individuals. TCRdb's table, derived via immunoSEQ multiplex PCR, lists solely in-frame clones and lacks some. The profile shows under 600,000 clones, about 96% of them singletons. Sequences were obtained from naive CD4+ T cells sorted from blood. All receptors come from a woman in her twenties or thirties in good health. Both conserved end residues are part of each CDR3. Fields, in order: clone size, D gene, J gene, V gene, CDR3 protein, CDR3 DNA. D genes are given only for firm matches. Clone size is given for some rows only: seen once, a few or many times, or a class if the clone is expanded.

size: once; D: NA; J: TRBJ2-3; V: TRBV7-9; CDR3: CASSLTHTDTQYF; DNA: TGTGCCAGCAGCTTAACCCACACAGATACGCAGTATTTT
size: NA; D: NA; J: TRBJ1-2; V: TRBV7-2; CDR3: CASSRTASYGYTF; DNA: TGTGCCAGCAGCCGGACAGCCTCCTATGGCTACACCTTC
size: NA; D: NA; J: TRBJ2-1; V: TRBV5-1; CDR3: CASRLDNEQFF; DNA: TGCGCCAGCAGATTGGACAATGAGCAGTTCTTC
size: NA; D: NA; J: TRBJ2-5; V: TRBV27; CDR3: CASSSDPRNRVGETQYF; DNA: TGTGCCAGCAGTTCCGACCCACGCAACAGGGTCGGCGAGACCCAGTACTTC
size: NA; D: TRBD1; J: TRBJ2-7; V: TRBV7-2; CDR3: CASSFTGTGLSYEQYF; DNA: TGTGCCAGCAGTTTCACAGGGACAGGACTGTCCTACGAGCAGTACTTC
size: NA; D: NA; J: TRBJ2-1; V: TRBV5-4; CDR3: CASSSDWLGEQFF; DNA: TGTGCCAGCAGCTCGGACTGGCTTGGTGAGCAGTTCTTC
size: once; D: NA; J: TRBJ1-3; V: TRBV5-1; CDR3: CASSWDSSSGNTIYF; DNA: TGCGCCAGCAGCTGGGACTCGAGCTCTGGAAACACCATATATTTT
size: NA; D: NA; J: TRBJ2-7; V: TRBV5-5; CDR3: CASSLGQGSYEQYF; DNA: TGTGCCAGCAGCTTAGGGCAGGGGTCCTACGAGCAGTACTTC
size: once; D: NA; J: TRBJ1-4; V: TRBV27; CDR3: CASSIRGATNEKLFF; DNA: TGTGCCAGCAGTATAAGGGGAGCAACTAATGAAAAACTGTTTTTT
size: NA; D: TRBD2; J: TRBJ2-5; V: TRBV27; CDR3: CASSSAMIAGGSETQYF; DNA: TGTGCCAGCAGTTCCGCAATGATAGCGGGAGGGAGTGAGACCCAGTACTTC
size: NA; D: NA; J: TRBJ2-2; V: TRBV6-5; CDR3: CASSSIQVTGELFF; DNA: TGTGCCAGCAGTTCGATACAGGTCACCGGGGAGCTGTTTTTT
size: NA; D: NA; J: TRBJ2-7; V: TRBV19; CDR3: CASSRGDEQYF; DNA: TGTGCCAGTAGTAGGGGCGACGAGCAGTACTTC
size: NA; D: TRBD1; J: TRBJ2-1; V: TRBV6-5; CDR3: CASRHHGTDYNEQFF; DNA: TGTGCCAGCAGACACCACGGGACAGACTACAATGAGCAGTTCTTC
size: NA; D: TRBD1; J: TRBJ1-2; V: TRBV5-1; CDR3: CASSAGGYGYTF; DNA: TGCGCCAGCAGCGCAGGGGGCTATGGCTACACCTTC
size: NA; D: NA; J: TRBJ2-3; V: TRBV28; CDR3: CASRLDTRDTQYF; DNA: TGTGCCAGCAGATTGGACACTAGGGATACGCAGTATTTT
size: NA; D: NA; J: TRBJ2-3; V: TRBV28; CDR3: CASEESTDTQYF; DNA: TGTGCCAGCGAGGAAAGCACAGATACGCAGTATTTT
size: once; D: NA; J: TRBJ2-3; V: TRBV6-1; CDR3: CASSMTRPSTDTQYF; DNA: TGTGCCAGCAGTATGACCCGACCTAGCACAGATACGCAGTATTTT
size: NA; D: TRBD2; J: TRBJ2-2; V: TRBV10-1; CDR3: CASSGEGRTGELFF; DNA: TGCGCCAGCAGTGGGGAGGGCCGAACCGGGGAGCTGTTTTTT
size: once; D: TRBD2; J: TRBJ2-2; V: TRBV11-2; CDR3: CASRRASGSWAGELFF; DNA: TGTGCCAGCAGGAGAGCTAGCGGGAGCTGGGCCGGGGAGCTGTTTTTT
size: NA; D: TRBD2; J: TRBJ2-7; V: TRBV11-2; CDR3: CASSFASGPYEQYF; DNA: TGTGCCAGCAGCTTTGCTAGCGGACCCTACGAGCAGTACTTC
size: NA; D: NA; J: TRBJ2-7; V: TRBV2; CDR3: CASSPQGYEQYF; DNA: TGTGCCAGCAGTCCTCAGGGCTACGAGCAGTACTTC
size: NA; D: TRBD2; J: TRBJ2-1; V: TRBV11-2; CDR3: CASRGLAQDNEQFF; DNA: TGTGCCAGCAGGGGACTAGCGCAGGACAATGAGCAGTTCTTC
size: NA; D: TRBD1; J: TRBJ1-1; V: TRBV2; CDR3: CASSDIDRGRRVGTEAFF; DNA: TGTGCCAGCAGCGACATTGACAGGGGGCGTCGGGTCGGCACTGAAGCTTTCTTT
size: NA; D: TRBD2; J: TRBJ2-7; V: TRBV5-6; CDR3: CASSFRLAGDHEQYF; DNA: TGTGCCAGCAGTTTTAGACTAGCGGGAGATCACGAGCAGTACTTC
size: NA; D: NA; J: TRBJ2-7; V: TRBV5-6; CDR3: CASSGDGDYEQYF; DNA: TGTGCCAGCAGCGGCGACGGAGACTACGAGCAGTACTTC
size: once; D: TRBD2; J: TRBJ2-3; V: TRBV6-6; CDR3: CASSYSPSGSTDTQYF; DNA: TGTGCCAGCAGTTACTCTCCTAGCGGAAGCACAGATACGCAGTATTTT
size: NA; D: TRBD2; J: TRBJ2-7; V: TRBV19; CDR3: CASRVSSGGRYEQYF; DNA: TGTGCCAGTAGAGTCTCTAGCGGAGGGAGATACGAGCAGTACTTC
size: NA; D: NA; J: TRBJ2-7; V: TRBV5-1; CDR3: CASSLGQGKGFEQYF; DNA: TGCGCCAGCAGCTTGGGTCAGGGAAAGGGGTTCGAGCAGTACTTC
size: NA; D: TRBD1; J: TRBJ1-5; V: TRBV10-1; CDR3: CASSELRQGPQHF; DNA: TGCGCCAGCAGTGAATTGAGACAGGGGCCCCAGCATTTT
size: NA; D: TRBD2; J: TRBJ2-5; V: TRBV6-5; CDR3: CASSYGGLAGETQYF; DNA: TGTGCCAGCAGTTACGGCGGACTAGCGGGGGAGACCCAGTACTTC
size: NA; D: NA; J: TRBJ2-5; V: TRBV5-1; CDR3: CASSLGDSKVRETQYF; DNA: TGCGCCAGCAGCTTGGGGGACTCGAAAGTACGGGAGACCCAGTACTTC
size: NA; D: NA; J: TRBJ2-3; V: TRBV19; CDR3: CASSIRLGTDTQYF; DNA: TGTGCCAGTAGTATTCGTCTAGGCACAGATACGCAGTATTTT
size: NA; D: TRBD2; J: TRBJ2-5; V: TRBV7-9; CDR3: CASSRTSGSWETHQETQYF; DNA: TGTGCCAGCAGCCGTACTAGCGGGAGTTGGGAAACACACCAAGAGACCCAGTACTTC
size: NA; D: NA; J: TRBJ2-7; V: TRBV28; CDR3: CASSLAAGVDYEQYF; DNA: TGTGCCAGCAGTTTGGCGGCAGGGGTTGACTACGAGCAGTACTTC
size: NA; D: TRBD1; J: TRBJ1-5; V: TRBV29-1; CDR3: CSVGAQGDQPQHF; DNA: TGCAGCGTTGGGGCGCAGGGGGATCAGCCCCAGCATTTT